This T cell receptor (beta chain) emerged from a study of read filtering for tumor transcriptome and immune sequencing. On the study more broadly: Roughly 8 patients were R-ISS I, approximately 15 were R-ISS II, more than five were R-ISS III. After DNase treatment, RNA was made into whole-transcriptome libraries. Broader study findings: Single-read clonotypes: 80% to 90% of IR-seq clonotypes (approximately 4% of reads), around three quarters of RNA-seq clonotypes (roughly 49% of reads).

This CDR3 comprises 13 residues. Unmatched junction bases numbered 8, after V lost 8 bases and J lost 6 bases. CDR1 is WNHNN, CDR2 SYGVQD, per germline (reference sequence). This clonotype was seen ten or more times. Antigen: not known. Every patient had bone marrow sampled while the disease was active. From about 400 ng of RNA, a library with molecular barcoded alpha/delta and beta/gamma adaptors was made. One entry per CDR3 protein, called by TCRdb with MiXCR from the reads. Among 100,000 to 150,000 distinct CDR3 sequences, approximately 12% were seen once, and the ten largest hold about 11%. Sequencing was performed on a population of CD138-negative cells sorted from bone marrow. The TCR sequence derives from a donor older than 35 with multiple myeloma. The V and J genes are TRBV10-1 and TRBJ2-7, with TRBD1 identical over 9 bases. The CDR3 nucleotides are TGCGCCAGCTGCGCAACAGGGGGCTCCGAGCAGTACTTC. It codes for CASCATGGSEQYF.